This T cell receptor (beta chain) was identified in a study of blood T cell repertoires in COVID-19. Looking at the study overall: Both acute and convalescent COVID-19 samples were obtained from the United States, Italy and Spain. Sources were T cells, B-cell-depleted T cells, or PBMCs; the material itself was cDNA or gDNA.

Authors' analysis steps: Amplification with reference gene primers provided the estimates of nucleated cell counts. Generated by immunoSEQ multiplex PCR, the TCRdb table keeps only in-frame clones and is missing some. For V, J and clone size, that table is used; D and trimming come from the DNA. The sample lists about 170,000 clones; roughly 84% were seen once. Losses at the gene ends were 5 bases for V and 2 bases for J; bases not matched to a gene: 6. The CDR3 sequence is 15 residues long. The V gene's germline CDR1 is MNHEY and CDR2 SVGAGI. The clonotype was recovered from a woman over 75 with active or convalescent COVID-19. The chain recombines TRBV6-5 with TRBJ2-5; 9 nucleotides match TRBD1. The source material was peripheral blood. The CDR3 here is CASSPWDRVQETQYF. The DNA of the CDR3 is TGTGCCAGCAGTCCCTGGGACAGGGTACAAGAGACCCAGTACTTC.